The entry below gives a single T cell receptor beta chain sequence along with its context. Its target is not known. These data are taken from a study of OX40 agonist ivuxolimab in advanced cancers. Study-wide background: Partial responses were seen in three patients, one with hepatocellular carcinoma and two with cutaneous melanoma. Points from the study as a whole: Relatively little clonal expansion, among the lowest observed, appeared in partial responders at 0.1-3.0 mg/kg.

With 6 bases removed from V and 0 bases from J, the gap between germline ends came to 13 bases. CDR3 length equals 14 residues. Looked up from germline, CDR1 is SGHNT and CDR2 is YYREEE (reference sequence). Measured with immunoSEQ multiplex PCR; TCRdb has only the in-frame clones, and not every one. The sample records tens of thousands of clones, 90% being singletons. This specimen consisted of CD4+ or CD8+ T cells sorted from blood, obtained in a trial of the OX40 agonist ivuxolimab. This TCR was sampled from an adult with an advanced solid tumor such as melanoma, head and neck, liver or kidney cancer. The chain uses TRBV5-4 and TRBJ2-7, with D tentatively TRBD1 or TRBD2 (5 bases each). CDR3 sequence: CASTRDPSSYEQYF. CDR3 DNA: TGTGCCAGCACCCGGGACCCGAGCTCCTACGAGCAGTACTTC.